This T cell receptor beta chain derives from a study of post-analysis software for immune sequencing data. In the study overall: Patients with relapsing-remitting, secondary progressive and progressive-relapsing multiple sclerosis courses were all represented.

The V end was cut by 5 bases, the J end by 3 bases, with 10 bases between. This CDR3 has 13 amino acids. Germline values: CDR1 ENHRY, CDR2 SYGVKD. Study-wide points: Patients with multiple sclerosis recorded significantly lower normalized Chao1 diversity than controls, the study found. In patients, five or six TRBV segments were more frequent than in controls, with TRBV5-6, TRBV5-1 and TRBV20-1 among them.

This clonotype was counted a few times. The target antigen is unknown. Researchers reported that TCR beta cDNA libraries carried unique molecular identifiers. Out of 1 to 10 million T cells, a few hundred thousand cDNA molecules were generated. Via MiXCR, TCRdb re-called the PCR reads, giving one row per CDR3 protein. The sample has about 430,000 distinct CDR3 sequences; less than 40% are singletons. The receptor comes from a girl between 2 and 10 years old with multiple sclerosis. Sequencing input: blood. The chain combines TRBV10-3 with TRBJ2-5; D gene unclear. Here the CDR3 reads CAISWTAEETQYF. The CDR3 bases are TGTGCCATCAGTTGGACGGCCGAAGAGACCCAGTACTTC.